This entry lists 2 T cell receptor beta chains sequenced from one sample in a study of blood T cell dynamics during melanoma immunotherapy. Sequenced by immunoSEQ multiplex PCR; TCRdb stores in-frame clones only, minus some. The sample consists of approximately 6,000 clones, over 90% of them appearing once. Stated time point: pre-treatment baseline. The source material was cell-free DNA from blood, sampled from a patient treated with checkpoint blockade. The origin of the receptors is a human donor with melanoma.

The chain couples TRBV9 to TRBJ1-2; D unresolved. The CDR3 is made up of 13 amino acids. Deletions cut 0 bases from V and 7 bases from J, with 10 bases between. Per germline, CDR1 SGDLS and CDR2 YYNGEE. CDR3 residues: CASSVVDRGGYTF. The CDR3 DNA reads as TGTGCCAGCAGCGTAGTAGATCGGGGTGGCTACACCTTC.

The CDR3: CASSQQGKVNTEAFF. DNA for the CDR3: TGTGCCAGCAGCCAACAGGGAAAAGTGAACACTGAAGCTTTCTTT. The chain is built from TRBV7-2 and TRBJ1-1, with a tentative D call TRBD1 (6 bases). This CDR3 has 15 residues. V was shortened by 5 bases and J by 0 bases, with 13 bases between the two germline ends. Germline CDR1 is SGHTA and CDR2 is FQGNSA.